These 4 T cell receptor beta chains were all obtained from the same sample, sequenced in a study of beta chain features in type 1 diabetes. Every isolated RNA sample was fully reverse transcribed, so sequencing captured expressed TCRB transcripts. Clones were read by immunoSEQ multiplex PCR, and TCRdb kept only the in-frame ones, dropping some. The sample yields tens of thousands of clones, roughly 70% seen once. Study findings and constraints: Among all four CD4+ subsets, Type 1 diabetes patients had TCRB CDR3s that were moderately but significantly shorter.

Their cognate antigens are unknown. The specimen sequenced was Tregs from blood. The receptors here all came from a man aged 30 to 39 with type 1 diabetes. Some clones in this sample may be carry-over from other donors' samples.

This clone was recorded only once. CDR3 sequence reads: CASSMGRTNEKLFF. The CDR3 bases are TGTGCCAGCAGCATGGGGCGGACTAATGAAAAACTGTTTTTT. The chain combines TRBV5-6 with TRBJ1-4; TRBD1 might be the D (5 bases). The CDR3 runs to 14 residues. CDR1 is SGHDT, CDR2 YYEEEE, per germline. V gave up 4 bases and J gave up 2 bases, with 9 bases separating them.

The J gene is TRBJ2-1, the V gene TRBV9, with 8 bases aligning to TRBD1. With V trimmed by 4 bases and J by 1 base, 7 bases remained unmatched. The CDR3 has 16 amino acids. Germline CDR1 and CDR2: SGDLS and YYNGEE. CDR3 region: CASSSLDRGSYNEQFF. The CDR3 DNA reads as TGTGCCAGCAGCTCCTTAGACAGGGGATCCTACAATGAGCAGTTCTTC.

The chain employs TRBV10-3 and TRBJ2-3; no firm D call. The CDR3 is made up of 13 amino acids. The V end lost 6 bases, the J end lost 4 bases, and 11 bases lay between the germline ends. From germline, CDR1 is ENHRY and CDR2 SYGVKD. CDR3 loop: CAIRNVRADTQYF. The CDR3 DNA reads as TGTGCCATCAGAAACGTACGGGCAGATACGCAGTATTTT.

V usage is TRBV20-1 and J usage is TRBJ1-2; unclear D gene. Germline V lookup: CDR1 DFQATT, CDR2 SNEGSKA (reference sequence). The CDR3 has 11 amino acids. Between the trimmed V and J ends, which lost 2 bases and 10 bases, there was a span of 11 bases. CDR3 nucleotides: TGCAGTGCTAGATGGGCAAACGCCTACACCTTC. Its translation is CSARWANAYTF.